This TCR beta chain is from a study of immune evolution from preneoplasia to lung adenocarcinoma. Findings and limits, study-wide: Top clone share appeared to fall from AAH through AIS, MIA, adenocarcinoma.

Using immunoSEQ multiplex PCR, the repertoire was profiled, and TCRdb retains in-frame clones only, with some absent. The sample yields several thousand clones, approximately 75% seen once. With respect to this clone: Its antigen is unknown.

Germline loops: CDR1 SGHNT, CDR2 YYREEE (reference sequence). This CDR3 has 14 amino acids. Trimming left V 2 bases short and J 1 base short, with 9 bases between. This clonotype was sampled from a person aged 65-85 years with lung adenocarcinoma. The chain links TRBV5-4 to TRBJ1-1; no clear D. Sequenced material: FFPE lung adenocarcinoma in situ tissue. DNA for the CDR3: TGTGCCAGCAGCTTCCAACGGGAGAACACTGAAGCTTTCTTT. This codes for CASSFQRENTEAFF.